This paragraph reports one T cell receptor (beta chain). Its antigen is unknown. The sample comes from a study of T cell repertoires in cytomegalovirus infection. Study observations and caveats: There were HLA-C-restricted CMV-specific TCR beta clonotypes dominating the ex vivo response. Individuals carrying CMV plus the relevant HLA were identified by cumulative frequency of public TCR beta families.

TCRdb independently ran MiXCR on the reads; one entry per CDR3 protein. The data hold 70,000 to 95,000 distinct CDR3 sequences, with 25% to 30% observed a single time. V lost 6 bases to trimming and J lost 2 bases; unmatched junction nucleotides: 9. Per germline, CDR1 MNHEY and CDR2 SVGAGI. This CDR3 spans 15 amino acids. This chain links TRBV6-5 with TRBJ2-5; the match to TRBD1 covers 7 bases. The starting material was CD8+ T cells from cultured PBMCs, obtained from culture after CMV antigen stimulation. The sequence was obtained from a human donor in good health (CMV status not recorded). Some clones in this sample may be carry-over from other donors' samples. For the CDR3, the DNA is TGTGCCAGCAGCCCCCAGCCCAGGGGGCAAGAGACCCAGTACTTC. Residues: CASSPQPRGQETQYF.